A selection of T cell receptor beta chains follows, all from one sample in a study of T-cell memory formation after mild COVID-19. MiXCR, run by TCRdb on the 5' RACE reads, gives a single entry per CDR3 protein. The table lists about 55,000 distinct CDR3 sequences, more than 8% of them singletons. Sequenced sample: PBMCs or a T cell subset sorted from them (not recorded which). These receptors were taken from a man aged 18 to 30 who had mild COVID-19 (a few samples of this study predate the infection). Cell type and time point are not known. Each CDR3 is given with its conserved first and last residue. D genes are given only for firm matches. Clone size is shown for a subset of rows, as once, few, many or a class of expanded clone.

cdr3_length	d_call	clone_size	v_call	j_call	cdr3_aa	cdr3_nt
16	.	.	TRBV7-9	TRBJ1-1	CASSLALAGAYTEAFF	TGTGCCAGCAGCTTAGCGCTAGCAGGGGCCTACACTGAAGCTTTCTTT
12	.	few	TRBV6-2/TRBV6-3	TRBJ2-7	CASKDLNYEQYF	TGTGCCAGCAAAGACCTAAATTACGAGCAGTACTTC
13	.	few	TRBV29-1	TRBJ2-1	CSAGDLLRNEQFF	TGCAGCGCCGGGGACCTACTTCGCAATGAGCAGTTCTTC
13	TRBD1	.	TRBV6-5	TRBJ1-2	CASNRGQSYGYTF	TGTGCCAGCAACCGGGGACAGAGCTATGGCTACACCTTC
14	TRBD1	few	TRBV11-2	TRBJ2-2	CASRPGQGTGELFF	TGTGCCAGTCGGCCGGGACAGGGAACCGGGGAGCTGTTTTTT
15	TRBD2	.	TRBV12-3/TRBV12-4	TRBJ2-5	CASTKYGRLQETQYF	TGTGCCAGCACGAAATACGGGAGGCTACAAGAGACCCAGTACTTC
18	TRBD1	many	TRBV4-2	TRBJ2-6	CASSQVSRGQRGANVLTF	TGTGCCAGCAGCCAAGTATCTAGGGGGCAGAGAGGGGCCAACGTCCTGACTTTC
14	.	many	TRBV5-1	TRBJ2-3	CASSLAWGGDTQYF	TGCGCCAGCAGCTTGGCCTGGGGGGGCGATACGCAGTATTTT
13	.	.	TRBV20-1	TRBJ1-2	CSANPAARYGYTF	TGCAGTGCTAATCCGGCAGCCCGATATGGCTACACCTTC
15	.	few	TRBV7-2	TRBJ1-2	CASSLRSGANYGYTF	TGTGCCAGCAGTTTAAGGTCCGGGGCCAACTATGGCTACACCTTC
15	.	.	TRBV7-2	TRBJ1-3	CASTSRPTFGNTIYF	TGTGCCAGCACCTCCCGGCCGACATTTGGAAACACCATATATTTT
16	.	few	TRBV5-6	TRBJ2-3	CASSLDMGHRTDTQYF	TGTGCCAGCAGCTTGGATATGGGACACCGCACAGATACGCAGTATTTT
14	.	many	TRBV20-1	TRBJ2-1	CSANDGGPLNEQFF	TGCAGTGCTAACGATGGTGGTCCCCTAAATGAGCAGTTCTTC
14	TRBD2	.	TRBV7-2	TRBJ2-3	CASKRGEPTDTQYF	TGTGCCAGCAAGCGGGGGGAACCCACGGATACGCAGTATTTT
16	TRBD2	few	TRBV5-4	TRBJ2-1	CASSRTSGTYHREQFF	TGTGCCAGCAGCCGAACTAGCGGGACGTACCACAGGGAGCAGTTCTTC
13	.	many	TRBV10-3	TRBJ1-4	CAIRPGTGEKLFF	TGTGCCATCAGGCCGGGAACGGGGGAAAAACTGTTTTTT
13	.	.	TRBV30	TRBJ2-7	CAWSEHPGYEQYF	TGTGCCTGGAGTGAACACCCGGGATACGAGCAGTACTTC
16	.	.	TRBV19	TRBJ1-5	CASSIDRPAAYQPQHF	TGTGCCAGTAGTATAGATCGTCCGGCAGCTTATCAGCCCCAGCATTTT
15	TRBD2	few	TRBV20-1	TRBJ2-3	CSGGLAGGSTDTQYF	TGCAGTGGCGGACTAGCGGGGGGCAGCACAGATACGCAGTATTTT
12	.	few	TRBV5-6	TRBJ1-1	CASSLGLEEAFF	TGTGCCAGCAGCTTGGGCTTGGAAGAAGCTTTCTTT
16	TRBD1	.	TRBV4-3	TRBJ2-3	CASSARDRGDTDTQYF	TGCGCCAGCAGCGCCCGGGACAGGGGCGACACAGATACGCAGTATTTT
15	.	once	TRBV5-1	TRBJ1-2	CASSLGSTGNYGYTF	TGCGCCAGCAGCTTGGGGTCTACGGGGAACTATGGCTACACCTTC
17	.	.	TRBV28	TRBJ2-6	CASSLRGPTSGANVLTF	TGTGCCAGCAGTTTGAGGGGACCAACCTCTGGGGCCAACGTCCTGACTTTC
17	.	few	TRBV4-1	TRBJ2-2	CASSHQPGERRTGELFF	TGCGCCAGCAGCCACCAACCCGGGGAAAGGCGGACCGGGGAGCTGTTTTTT
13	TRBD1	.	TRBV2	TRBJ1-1	CASSGQGAFEAFF	TGTGCCAGCAGTGGACAGGGGGCTTTTGAAGCTTTCTTT
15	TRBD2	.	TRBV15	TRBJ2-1	CATSRDSAAGFEQFF	TGTGCCACCAGCAGAGACTCCGCAGCGGGGTTTGAGCAGTTCTTC
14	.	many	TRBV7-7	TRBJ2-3	CASSEGGYADTQYF	TGTGCTAGCAGCGAGGGGGGGTACGCAGATACGCAGTATTTT
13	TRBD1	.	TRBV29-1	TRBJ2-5	CSVVSRGRETQYF	TGCAGCGTTGTCTCCAGGGGGCGTGAGACCCAGTACTTC
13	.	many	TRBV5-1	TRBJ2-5	CASSRVSQETQYF	TGCGCCAGCAGCCGGGTTTCCCAAGAGACCCAGTACTTC
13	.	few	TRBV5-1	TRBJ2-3	CASRDVNEDTQYF	TGCGCCAGCCGGGACGTAAACGAGGATACGCAGTATTTT
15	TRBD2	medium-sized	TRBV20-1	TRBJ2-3	CSASQRTSGTDTQYF	TGCAGTGCTAGCCAAAGAACTAGCGGGACAGATACGCAGTATTTT
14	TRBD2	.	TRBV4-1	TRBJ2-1	CASSLLAVLNEQFF	TGCGCCAGCAGCCTACTAGCGGTTCTCAATGAGCAGTTCTTC
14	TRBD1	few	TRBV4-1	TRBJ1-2	CASSQDRGRYGYTF	TGCGCCAGCAGCCAAGACAGGGGGCGTTATGGCTACACCTTC
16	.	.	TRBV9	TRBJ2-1	CASSLGGGMSYNEQFF	TGTGCCAGCAGCCTTGGGGGCGGTATGTCCTACAATGAGCAGTTCTTC
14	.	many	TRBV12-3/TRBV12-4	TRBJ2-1	CATRASGSYNEQFF	TGTGCCACAAGGGCGTCCGGCTCCTACAATGAGCAGTTCTTC
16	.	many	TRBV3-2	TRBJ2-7	CASSHLRGTVPYEQYF	TGTGCCAGCAGCCACCTAAGGGGGACCGTCCCCTACGAGCAGTACTTC
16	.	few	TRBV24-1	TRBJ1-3	CATSDLAEPPGNTIYF	TGTGCCACCAGTGATTTGGCAGAACCTCCTGGAAACACCATATATTTT